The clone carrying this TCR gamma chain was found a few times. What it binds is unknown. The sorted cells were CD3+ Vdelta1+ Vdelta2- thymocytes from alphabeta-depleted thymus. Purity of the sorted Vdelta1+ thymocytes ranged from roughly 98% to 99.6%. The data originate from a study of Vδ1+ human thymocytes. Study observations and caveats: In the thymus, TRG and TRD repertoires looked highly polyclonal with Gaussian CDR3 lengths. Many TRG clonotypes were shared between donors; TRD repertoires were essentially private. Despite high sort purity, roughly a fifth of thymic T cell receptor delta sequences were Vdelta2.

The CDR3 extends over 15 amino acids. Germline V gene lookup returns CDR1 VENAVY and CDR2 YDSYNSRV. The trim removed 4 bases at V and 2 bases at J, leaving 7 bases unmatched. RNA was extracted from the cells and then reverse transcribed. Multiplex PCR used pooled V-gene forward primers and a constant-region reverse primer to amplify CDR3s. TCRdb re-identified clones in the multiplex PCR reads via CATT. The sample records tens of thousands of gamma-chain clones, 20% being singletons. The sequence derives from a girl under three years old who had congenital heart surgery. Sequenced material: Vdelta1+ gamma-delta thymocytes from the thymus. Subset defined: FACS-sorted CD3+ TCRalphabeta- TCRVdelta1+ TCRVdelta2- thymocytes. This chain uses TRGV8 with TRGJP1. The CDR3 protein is CATWDTGTTGWFKIF. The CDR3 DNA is TGTGCCACCTGGGACACAGGGACCACTGGTTGGTTCAAGATATTT.